These T cell receptor beta chains were read from a single sample in a study of cytomegalovirus exposure and HLA in healthy donors. The data were produced by immunoSEQ multiplex PCR, yet TCRdb's version contains in-frame clones alone and is incomplete. The table has a few hundred thousand clones, around 79% seen once. Sequenced sample: PBMCs. The origin of the receptors is a girl aged 2 to 10 in good health and CMV-seronegative. The CDR3 runs from the conserved cysteine through the conserved F or W. A D gene is named only where the DNA matches it firmly. The size entry is marked missing in some rows and otherwise reads once, few, many or a size class.

>NA|NA|TRBJ2-5|TRBV10-3
CAISDGSRQETQYF
TGTGCCATCAGTGATGGGTCTAGACAAGAGACCCAGTACTTC
>NA|TRBD1|TRBJ2-7|TRBV5-4
CASSLPGTGNKQYF
TGTGCCAGCAGCTTGCCCGGGACAGGGAACAAGCAGTACTTC
>NA|NA|TRBJ1-1|TRBV5-1
CASSHNPTMNTEAFF
TGCGCCAGCAGCCACAACCCTACTATGAACACTGAAGCTTTCTTT
>NA|NA|TRBJ1-3|TRBV5-1
CASSFRTGDFSGNTIYF
TGCGCCAGCAGCTTTCGAACAGGCGATTTCTCTGGAAACACCATATATTTT
>NA|TRBD1|TRBJ2-1|TRBV27
CASSPGTASYNEQFF
TGTGCCAGCAGCCCGGGGACAGCATCCTACAATGAGCAGTTCTTC
>NA|TRBD1|TRBJ2-7|TRBV5-4
CASSLDLRDRTIYEQYF
TGTGCCAGCAGCTTGGACTTACGGGACAGAACCATTTACGAGCAGTACTTC
>NA|TRBD2|TRBJ2-3|TRBV29-1
CSVAGLAGGTDTQYF
TGCAGCGTCGCCGGACTAGCGGGGGGCACAGATACGCAGTATTTT
>once|NA|TRBJ2-2|TRBV5-1
CASSGGSNTGELFF
TGCGCCAGCAGCGGGGGCTCGAACACCGGGGAGCTGTTTTTT
>NA|NA|TRBJ2-1|TRBV4-2
CASSQLTEASSYNEQFF
TGTGCCAGCAGCCAACTAACCGAGGCAAGCTCCTACAATGAGCAGTTCTTC
>NA|TRBD1|TRBJ2-5|TRBV6-1
CASSEAQGAQYF
TGTGCCAGCAGTGAAGCCCAGGGGGCCCAGTACTTC
>NA|TRBD2|TRBJ2-2|TRBV19
CASSEAGGFNTGELFF
TGTGCCAGTAGTGAGGCGGGAGGGTTTAACACCGGGGAGCTGTTTTTT
>NA|NA|TRBJ2-1|TRBV5-8
CASSSWDSNNEQFF
TGTGCCAGCAGCTCCTGGGACTCCAACAATGAGCAGTTCTTC
>NA|NA|TRBJ2-1|TRBV30
CAWSGTSSYNEQFF
TGTGCCTGGAGTGGTACCAGCTCCTACAATGAGCAGTTCTTC
>few|NA|TRBJ1-2|TRBV7-9
CASSFQPSYYDYTF
TGTGCCAGCAGCTTCCAGCCTTCCTACTATGACTACACCTTC
>NA|NA|TRBJ2-7|TRBV6-1
CASSHDRYEQYF
TGTGCCAGCAGTCACGACAGGTACGAGCAGTACTTC
>NA|TRBD1|TRBJ1-5|TRBV6-5
CASSTDRGGQPQHF
TGTGCCAGCAGCACAGACAGGGGAGGACAGCCCCAGCATTTT
>NA|TRBD2|TRBJ2-7|TRBV10-3
CAISLEAGESYEQYF
TGTGCCATCAGTCTTGAAGCGGGGGAGTCCTACGAGCAGTACTTC
>NA|TRBD1|TRBJ1-2|TRBV19
CASKDRVRDGYTF
TGTGCCAGTAAGGACAGGGTCCGGGATGGCTACACCTTC